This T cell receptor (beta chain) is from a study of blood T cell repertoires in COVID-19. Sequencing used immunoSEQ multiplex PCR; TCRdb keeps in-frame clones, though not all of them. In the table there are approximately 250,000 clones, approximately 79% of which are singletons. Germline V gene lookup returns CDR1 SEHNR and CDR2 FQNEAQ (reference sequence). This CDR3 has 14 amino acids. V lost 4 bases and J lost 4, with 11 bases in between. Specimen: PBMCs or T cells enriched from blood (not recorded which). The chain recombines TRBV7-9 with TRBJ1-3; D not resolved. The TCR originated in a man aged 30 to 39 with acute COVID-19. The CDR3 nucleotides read TGTGCCAGCAGCTCCGAGTTTGCGGGAAACACCATATATTTT. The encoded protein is CASSSEFAGNTIYF.